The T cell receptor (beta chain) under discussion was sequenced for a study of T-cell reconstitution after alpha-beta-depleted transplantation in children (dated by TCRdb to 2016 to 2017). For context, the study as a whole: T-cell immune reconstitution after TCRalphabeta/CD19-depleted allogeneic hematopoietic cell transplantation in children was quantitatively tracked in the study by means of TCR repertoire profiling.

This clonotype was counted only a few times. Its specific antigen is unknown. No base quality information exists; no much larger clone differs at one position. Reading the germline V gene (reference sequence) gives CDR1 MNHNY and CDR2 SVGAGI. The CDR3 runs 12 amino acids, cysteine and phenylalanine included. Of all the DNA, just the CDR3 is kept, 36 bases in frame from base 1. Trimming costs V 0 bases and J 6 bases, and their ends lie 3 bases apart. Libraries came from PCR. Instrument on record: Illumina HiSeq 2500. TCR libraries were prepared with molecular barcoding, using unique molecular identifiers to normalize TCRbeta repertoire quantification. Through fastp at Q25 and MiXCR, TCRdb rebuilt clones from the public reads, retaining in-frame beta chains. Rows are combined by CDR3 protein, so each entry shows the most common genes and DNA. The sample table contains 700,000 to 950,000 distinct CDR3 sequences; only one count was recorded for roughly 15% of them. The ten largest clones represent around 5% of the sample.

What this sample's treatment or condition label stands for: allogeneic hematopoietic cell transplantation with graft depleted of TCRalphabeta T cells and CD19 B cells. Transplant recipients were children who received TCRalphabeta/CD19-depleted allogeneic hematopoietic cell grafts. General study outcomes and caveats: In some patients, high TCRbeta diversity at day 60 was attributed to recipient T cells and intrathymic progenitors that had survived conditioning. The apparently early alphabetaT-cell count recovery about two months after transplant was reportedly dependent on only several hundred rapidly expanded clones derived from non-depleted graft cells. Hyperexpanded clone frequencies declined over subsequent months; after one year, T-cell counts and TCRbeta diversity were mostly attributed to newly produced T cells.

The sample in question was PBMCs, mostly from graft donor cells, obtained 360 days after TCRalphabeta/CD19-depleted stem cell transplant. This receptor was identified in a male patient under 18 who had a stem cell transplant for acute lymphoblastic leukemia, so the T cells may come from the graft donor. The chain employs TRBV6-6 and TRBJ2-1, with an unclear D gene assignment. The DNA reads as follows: TGTGCCAGCAGTTACTCTCTCAATGAGCAGTTCTTC. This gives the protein CASSYSLNEQFF.